A selection of T cell receptor beta chains follows, all from one sample in a study of response to subunit inactivated influenza vaccine. One entry per CDR3 protein results from TCRdb running MiXCR on the RT-PCR reads. The sample lists about 700,000 distinct CDR3 sequences, about 14% occurring once. The material was PBMCs from blood, obtained around 15 days before vaccination. The receptor set was obtained from a man aged 45-65 years who received an inactivated influenza vaccine. CDR3s include the opening cysteine and the closing phenylalanine or tryptophan. The D gene is left open where the match is weak. Some rows have no size entry. The others give once, few or many, or a class for an expanded clone.

J: TRBJ1-6; V: TRBV7-9; D: -; size: -; DNA: TGTGCCAGCAGCTTATCCGGGGGCAATAATTCACCCCTCCACTTT; CDR3: CASSLSGGNNSPLHF
J: TRBJ2-4; V: TRBV28; D: -; size: -; DNA: TGTGCCAGCAGTTTATTTGTAGCTCTAGCCAAAAACATTCAGTACTTC; CDR3: CASSLFVALAKNIQYF
J: TRBJ1-1; V: TRBV9; D: -; size: -; DNA: TGTGCCAGCAGCCCGAGTGGAGGGTTCACTGAAGCTTTCTTT; CDR3: CASSPSGGFTEAFF
J: TRBJ2-2; V: TRBV29-1; D: -; size: -; DNA: TGCAGCGTCGCAGGGCAAGACGCGAACACCGGGGAGCTGTTTTTT; CDR3: CSVAGQDANTGELFF
J: TRBJ2-3; V: TRBV28; D: -; size: few; DNA: TGTGCCAGCAGTTTAAATTGGGCTAGCACAGATACGCAGTATTTT; CDR3: CASSLNWASTDTQYF
J: TRBJ2-3; V: TRBV5-1; D: -; size: few; DNA: TGCGCCAGCAGCGGTTGGTGGACGGAGCAAGCAGATACGCAGTATTTT; CDR3: CASSGWWTEQADTQYF
J: TRBJ1-6; V: TRBV12-3/TRBV12-4; D: -; size: few; DNA: TGTGCCAGCAGTAGCTGGGGAGTGCGGGATTCACCCCTCCACTTT; CDR3: CASSSWGVRDSPLHF
J: TRBJ2-7; V: TRBV7-2; D: -; size: -; DNA: TGTGCCAGCAGCTTAGGAATCAGGGGGGGGGTGGAGCAGTACTTC; CDR3: CASSLGIRGGVEQYF
J: TRBJ2-7; V: TRBV7-8; D: -; size: -; DNA: TGTGCCAGCAGCTTAGGGCGGGCGGTTGCTGCATCCTACGAGCAGTACTTC; CDR3: CASSLGRAVAASYEQYF
J: TRBJ2-5; V: TRBV3-1; D: TRBD2; size: few; DNA: TGTGCCAGCAGCCACATGGGGAGGGAAGAGACCCAGTACTTC; CDR3: CASSHMGREETQYF
J: TRBJ2-1; V: TRBV6-5; D: TRBD1; size: few; DNA: TGTGCCAGCAGTTACCGACAGGGATCTAACAATGAGCAGTTCTTC; CDR3: CASSYRQGSNNEQFF
J: TRBJ2-7; V: TRBV14; D: -; size: -; DNA: TGTGCCAGCAGCCAAGTTCAATACGAGCAGTACTTC; CDR3: CASSQVQYEQYF
J: TRBJ1-5; V: TRBV12-3/TRBV12-4; D: -; size: many; DNA: TGTGCCAGCAGTTTAGGCCAAGGAAATGGAAATCAGCCCCAGCATTTT; CDR3: CASSLGQGNGNQPQHF
J: TRBJ2-5; V: TRBV12-3/TRBV12-4; D: TRBD1; size: few; DNA: TGTGCCAGCAGTTTAATTGGACAGGGGGTTCGGGAGACCCAGTACTTC; CDR3: CASSLIGQGVRETQYF
J: TRBJ2-7; V: TRBV11-1; D: TRBD2; size: -; DNA: TGTGCCAGCAGTCCTAGGACTCGGGGGGGATACATCTCCTACGAGCAGTACTTC; CDR3: CASSPRTRGGYISYEQYF
J: TRBJ2-3; V: TRBV5-6; D: -; size: few; DNA: TGTGCCAGCAGCTTGGACTGGACCCTATTAGGAACAGATACGCAGTATTTT; CDR3: CASSLDWTLLGTDTQYF
J: TRBJ2-5; V: TRBV15; D: TRBD1; size: few; DNA: TGTGCCACCAGCAGAGAAGGGGACAGGGAGGTACAAGAGACCCAGTACTTC; CDR3: CATSREGDREVQETQYF
J: TRBJ1-6; V: TRBV11-1; D: TRBD1; size: -; DNA: TGTGCCAGCAGCCCTCAACAGGGGCGGAATTCACCCCTCCACTTT; CDR3: CASSPQQGRNSPLHF
J: TRBJ2-7; V: TRBV6-1; D: -; size: -; DNA: TGTGCCAGCAGTCCTAGAAGTACCGACTACGAGCAGTACTTC; CDR3: CASSPRSTDYEQYF
J: TRBJ2-1; V: TRBV20-1; D: -; size: many; DNA: TGCAGTGCTATCCCCCCCCGGGTTGCCTCCATCAATGAGCAGTTCTTC; CDR3: CSAIPPRVASINEQFF
J: TRBJ1-1; V: TRBV20-1; D: -; size: few; DNA: TGCAGTGCTAGGAGTGAAGGGAAGAACACTGAAGCTTTCTTT; CDR3: CSARSEGKNTEAFF
J: TRBJ2-1; V: TRBV12-3/TRBV12-4; D: TRBD2; size: -; DNA: TGTGCCAGCAGTTTACATCTAGCGGGAGGGCCGGGCTCCTACAATGAGCAGTTCTTC; CDR3: CASSLHLAGGPGSYNEQFF
J: TRBJ2-7; V: TRBV4-3; D: -; size: -; DNA: TGCGCCAGCAGCCAATACACGCCGACAGACTACGAGCAGTACTTC; CDR3: CASSQYTPTDYEQYF
J: TRBJ2-2; V: TRBV6-5; D: TRBD1; size: few; DNA: TGTGCCAGCAGTTACTCGACAGGGGTCACCGGGGAGCTGTTTTTT; CDR3: CASSYSTGVTGELFF
J: TRBJ2-7; V: TRBV28; D: -; size: -; DNA: TGTGCCAGCAGTTTATACGGGTCTCTACTCGAGCAGTACTTC; CDR3: CASSLYGSLLEQYF
J: TRBJ1-5; V: TRBV5-1; D: -; size: many; DNA: TGCGCCAGCAGCTTGGGAAATAGCAATCAGCCCCAGCATTTT; CDR3: CASSLGNSNQPQHF
J: TRBJ2-7; V: TRBV9; D: -; size: -; DNA: TGTGCCAGCCCCTTAGCGACGGGAGAGTCCTACGAGCAGTACTTC; CDR3: CASPLATGESYEQYF
J: TRBJ2-7; V: TRBV6-2/TRBV6-3; D: -; size: -; DNA: TGTGCCAGCAGGCCAGCCGCTGGAGAGCAGTACTTC; CDR3: CASRPAAGEQYF
J: TRBJ2-1; V: TRBV6-2/TRBV6-3; D: -; size: -; DNA: TGTGCCAGCAGCCCGAAATTAGCTGAGCAGTTCTTC; CDR3: CASSPKLAEQFF
J: TRBJ2-5; V: TRBV5-1; D: TRBD2; size: few; DNA: TGCGCCAGCAGCGTCGGGAGGTCCGGCAGGCAAGAGACCCAGTACTTC; CDR3: CASSVGRSGRQETQYF
J: TRBJ2-7; V: TRBV3-1; D: TRBD1; size: few; DNA: TGTGCCAGCAGACAACAGGGGTCCACCTACGAGCAGTACTTC; CDR3: CASRQQGSTYEQYF
J: TRBJ2-7; V: TRBV6-2/TRBV6-3; D: -; size: few; DNA: TGTGCCAGCACCGACGCTGGGGGGCTGCGGTACTTC; CDR3: CASTDAGGLRYF
J: TRBJ1-1; V: TRBV20-1; D: -; size: many; DNA: TGCAGTGCTAGGGGCCCGAACACTGAAGCTTTCTTT; CDR3: CSARGPNTEAFF
J: TRBJ2-5; V: TRBV5-1; D: TRBD2; size: -; DNA: TGCGCCAGCACCAAAGACGGACTAGCGGGAGTTAGGGAGACCCAGTACTTC; CDR3: CASTKDGLAGVRETQYF
J: TRBJ2-2; V: TRBV20-1; D: TRBD1; size: few; DNA: TGCAGTGCTAGGGGTCCGACAGGGGCGAACACCGGGGAGCTGTTTTTT; CDR3: CSARGPTGANTGELFF
J: TRBJ1-1; V: TRBV9; D: TRBD1; size: -; DNA: TGTGCCAGCAGCGTAGGAACGGGACAGGGTGTTGAAGCTTTCTTT; CDR3: CASSVGTGQGVEAFF
J: TRBJ2-2; V: TRBV11-1; D: TRBD2; size: -; DNA: TGTGCCAGCAGCTTAGAAGCGGGAGCCGCCGGGGAGCTGTTTTTT; CDR3: CASSLEAGAAGELFF
J: TRBJ1-5; V: TRBV20-1; D: -; size: -; DNA: TGCAGTGCTGTTGGGAGAAGCAATCAGCCCCAGCATTTT; CDR3: CSAVGRSNQPQHF
J: TRBJ2-5; V: TRBV28; D: TRBD2; size: -; DNA: TGTGCCAGCAGGAAACTAGCGGGGGGACAAGAGACCCAGTACTTC; CDR3: CASRKLAGGQETQYF
J: TRBJ2-7; V: TRBV10-3; D: -; size: many; DNA: TGTGCCATCAGTGAGTTGGCAGGGTCTGGCTACGAGCAGTACTTC; CDR3: CAISELAGSGYEQYF
J: TRBJ1-1; V: TRBV12-3/TRBV12-4; D: -; size: few; DNA: TGTGCCAGCAGTTTTAACCGGCAGGGAGCTTTCTTT; CDR3: CASSFNRQGAFF
J: TRBJ2-7; V: TRBV6-2/TRBV6-3; D: TRBD1; size: -; DNA: TGTGCCAGCAGTTATCTGAAAGGGGGCACCGAGCAGTACTTC; CDR3: CASSYLKGGTEQYF
J: TRBJ1-2; V: TRBV6-2/TRBV6-3; D: -; size: many; DNA: TGTGCCAGCAGTCATGCCCCCGACAGGAGCTATGGCTACACCTTC; CDR3: CASSHAPDRSYGYTF
J: TRBJ2-3; V: TRBV3-1; D: -; size: -; DNA: TGTGCCAGCAGCCAAGTTTACCCGGATACGCAGTATTTT; CDR3: CASSQVYPDTQYF
J: TRBJ2-3; V: TRBV6-1; D: -; size: few; DNA: TGTGCCAGCAGTCCGAATCCGGGCCAGTTCACAGATACGCAGTATTTT; CDR3: CASSPNPGQFTDTQYF
J: TRBJ2-4; V: TRBV4-3; D: -; size: few; DNA: TGCGCCAGCAGCCAACTTGGGGCCAAAAACATTCAGTACTTC; CDR3: CASSQLGAKNIQYF
J: TRBJ2-2; V: TRBV5-1; D: -; size: few; DNA: TGCGCCAGCAGCTTTTCGGGGCCCGGGACGGGGGAGCTGTTTTTT; CDR3: CASSFSGPGTGELFF
J: TRBJ2-2; V: TRBV12-3/TRBV12-4; D: -; size: many; DNA: TGTGCCAGCACCAACCGGGGCCTCAACACCGGGGAGCTGTTTTTT; CDR3: CASTNRGLNTGELFF
J: TRBJ2-7; V: TRBV20-1; D: -; size: -; DNA: TGCAGTGCTAGTCCGCAACTAGAATACGAGCAGTACTTC; CDR3: CSASPQLEYEQYF
J: TRBJ1-1; V: TRBV28; D: -; size: once; DNA: TGTGCCAGCAGGTCTACAGGGAACATTGAAGCTTTCTTT; CDR3: CASRSTGNIEAFF
J: TRBJ1-2; V: TRBV15; D: -; size: many; DNA: TGTGCCACCTCCGATCGGGAGCTAGGCTATGGCTACACCTTC; CDR3: CATSDRELGYGYTF
J: TRBJ2-2; V: TRBV3-1; D: -; size: many; DNA: TGTGCCAGCAGCCAAGCTCCCGGGGAGCTGTTTTTT; CDR3: CASSQAPGELFF
J: TRBJ1-2; V: TRBV5-1; D: -; size: few; DNA: TGCGCCAGCAGCCCAGGGACATACCCCTTAATAAACTATGGCTACACCTTC; CDR3: CASSPGTYPLINYGYTF
J: TRBJ1-6; V: TRBV4-2; D: TRBD1; size: -; DNA: TGTGCCAGCAGCCAAGATTCTATGACAGGGCAGGGTTCACCCCTCCACTTT; CDR3: CASSQDSMTGQGSPLHF
J: TRBJ2-5; V: TRBV20-1; D: -; size: -; DNA: TGCAGTGCGAAAGCAGGCGTCGGGGGAAGGGAGACCCAGTACTTC; CDR3: CSAKAGVGGRETQYF
J: TRBJ1-6; V: TRBV10-3; D: -; size: -; DNA: TGTGCCATCAGGCAGGCGGGGACATTCCATTCACCCCTCCACTTT; CDR3: CAIRQAGTFHSPLHF
J: TRBJ1-2; V: TRBV3-1; D: -; size: -; DNA: TGTGCCAGCAGCCGGTGGGAGCCCGACATATATGGCTACACCTTC; CDR3: CASSRWEPDIYGYTF